One sample yielded the 24 T cell receptor beta chains listed below, sequenced in a study of T cells after yellow fever vaccination. MiXCR was run by TCRdb on the 5' RACE reads, yielding one entry per CDR3 protein. The data show some 340,000 distinct CDR3 sequences, approximately 4% seen once. The source was PBMCs, collected 5 days after the yellow fever booster vaccination. The source is a man aged 18-30 years who received the YFV17D yellow fever vaccine.

This clonotype has a count of ten or more. The V call is TRBV27, the J call TRBJ2-7; 7 bases agree with TRBD2. The CDR3 sequence is 17 residues long. Germline CDR1 reads MNHEY; CDR2 reads SMNVEV (reference sequence). V lost 6 bases to trimming and J lost 4 bases; unmatched junction nucleotides: 18. In nucleotides, the CDR3 is TGTGCCAGCAGCGCCAACCTCCGGGACTACGACTCTTACGAGCAGTACTTC. Translation: CASSANLRDYDSYEQYF.

This clonotype was counted between two and nine times. As DNA, the CDR3 is TGTGCCAGCACCCAAGGGTGGGGCGACTATGGCTACACCTTC. Translated, it gives CASTQGWGDYGYTF. The chain uses TRBV6-6 and TRBJ1-2; a possible D gene is TRBD1 (5 bases). Germline V CDR1 and CDR2: MNHNY, SVGAGI (reference sequence). With 7 bases removed from V and 3 bases from J, the gap between germline ends came to 15 bases. This CDR3 has 14 residues.

This rearrangement joins TRBV5-4 to TRBJ2-2, with TRBD2 matching 8 bases. V lost 4 bases to trimming and J lost 1 base; unmatched junction nucleotides: 6. Per germline, CDR1 SGHNT and CDR2 YYREEE (reference sequence). The CDR3 sequence is 16 residues long. The CDR3, as DNA: TGTGCCAGCAGCACGTCCAGCGGGGGGAACACCGGGGAGCTGTTTTTT. Encoded protein: CASSTSSGGNTGELFF. Looking up the rest from reference TRBV5-4 and TRBJ2-2 gives the full variable domain: ETGVTQSPTHLIKTRGQQVTLRCSSQSGHNTVSWYQQALGQGPQFIFQYYREEENGRGNFPPRFSGLQFPNYSSELNVNALELDDSALYLCASSTSSGGNTGELFFGEGSRLTVL.

This clonotype showed up many times. The gene calls are TRBV5-1 and TRBJ1-1, with 7 bases lining up with TRBD1. The CDR3 is 13 residues long. The germline gives CDR1 SGHRS, CDR2 YFSETQ. With V trimmed by 3 bases and J by 2 bases, 1 base remained unmatched. In DNA form, the CDR3 reads TGCGCCAGCAGCTGGGACAGTAACACTGAAGCTTTCTTT. Its translation: CASSWDSNTEAFF.

This clonotype was counted at least ten times. V gene TRBV5-1 combines with J gene TRBJ1-1; D gene uncertain. CDR1 SGHRS and CDR2 YFSETQ come from the germline V gene. The V gene lost 0 bases and the J gene lost 5 bases, with 17 bases spanning the gap. This CDR3 has 16 residues. The CDR3 sequence is CASSLESTRVGTEAFF. Written as DNA, the CDR3 is TGCGCCAGCAGCTTGGAATCCACGCGGGTGGGGACTGAAGCTTTCTTT.

This clonotype was seen a few times. This chain links TRBV18 with TRBJ1-5; no definite D call. This CDR3 has 14 residues. V was clipped by 2 bases and J by 3 bases, with 8 bases between them. Germline assignment: CDR1 KGHSH and CDR2 LQKENI. CDR3 sequence (DNA): TGTGCCAGCTCACCAGGCAGCCCCAATCAGCCCCAGCATTTT. Translating it yields CASSPGSPNQPQHF.

This clonotype was seen a few times. The CDR3 here is CASSHMGSNQPQHF. CDR3 nucleotides: TGTGCCAGCAGCCATATGGGTAGCAATCAGCCCCAGCATTTT. V and J are TRBV14 and TRBJ1-5; D gene ambiguous. Germline CDR1 and CDR2: SGHDN and FVKESK. CDR3 length: 14 amino acids. V dropped 3 bases and J dropped 0 bases, with 6 bases sitting between them.

This clonotype has only a few counts. The DNA for the CDR3 is TGTGCCAGCAGTTTAAGGAGGGCATATACGCAGTATTTT. Amino acid sequence: CASSLRRAYTQYF. The chain recombines TRBV5-5 with TRBJ2-3; D perhaps matches TRBD2 (6 bases). V was trimmed by 5 bases and J by 7 bases, leaving 14 bases between them. There are 13 residues in the CDR3. CDR1 and CDR2 from the germline V gene are SGHKS and YYEKEE (reference sequence). Full variable domain (outside the CDR3, taken from reference TRBV5-5 and TRBJ2-3): DAGVTQSPTHLIKTRGQQVTLRCSPISGHKSVSWYQQVLGQGPQFIFQYYEKEERGRGNFPDRFSARQFPNYSSELNVNALLLGDSALYLCASSLRRAYTQYFGPGTRLTVL.

This clonotype was recorded a few times. The V call is TRBV20-1, the J call TRBJ1-2, with D unresolved. Trimming took off 3 bases at V and 4 bases at J, with 12 bases between the two ends. This CDR3 is built from 13 residues. Germline assignment: CDR1 DFQATT and CDR2 SNEGSKA (reference sequence). As DNA, the CDR3 is TGCAGTGCTAGTGGATCCGGTCCCTATGGCTACACCTTC. Its protein product is CSASGSGPYGYTF.

There are a few counts of this clonotype. The chain combines TRBV10-2 with TRBJ1-5, with TRBD1 identical over 11 bases. Germline V gene lookup returns CDR1 WSHSY and CDR2 SAAADI. The junction had 7 bases not matched to a gene; V was cut back by 3 bases and J by 9 bases. This CDR3 has 15 residues. This CDR3 is CASSDMGQGVTPQHF. In nucleotides, the CDR3 is TGCGCCAGCAGTGATATGGGACAGGGGGTTACGCCCCAGCATTTT.

The J gene is TRBJ2-3, the V gene TRBV7-2; the D gene is possibly TRBD1 (6 bases). This CDR3 is 16 amino acids long. Trimming took off 5 bases at V and 3 bases at J, with 18 bases between the two ends. Germline assignment: CDR1 SGHTA and CDR2 FQGNSA. The CDR3 loop is CASSARTGRRTDTQYF. In DNA, the CDR3 is TGTGCCAGCAGCGCCCGAACAGGGCGGAGAACAGATACGCAGTATTTT.

In its sample, this clonotype was seen many times. This chain links TRBV7-3 with TRBJ2-7; D is tentatively TRBD1 or TRBD2 (5 bases each). The CDR3 consists of 14 residues. V shed 5 bases and J shed 6 bases, with 17 bases lying between them. CDR1 and CDR2 from the germline V gene are SGHTA and FQGTGA. The CDR3 is CASSRGGSDSEQYF. The CDR3 bases are TGTGCCAGCAGCAGGGGCGGGTCCGACTCCGAGCAGTACTTC.

In this sample, this clonotype turned up a few times. The chain is built from TRBV12-3 or TRBV12-4 and TRBJ1-5, with TRBD1 as a possible D gene (5 bases). This CDR3 has 14 amino acids. The V end lost 6 bases, the J end lost 4 bases, and 13 bases lay between the germline ends. This CDR3 reads CASRQQVGNQPQHF. In nucleotides, the CDR3 is TGTGCCAGCAGACAACAGGTCGGGAATCAGCCCCAGCATTTT.

Ten or more counts support this clonotype. The gene calls are TRBV4-1 and TRBJ2-7, with 9 bases identical to TRBD1. Germline trimming cut 4 bases from V and 6 bases from J; bases unmatched to any gene: 10. The CDR3 consists of 15 residues. Germline CDR1 and CDR2: MGHRA and YSYEKL. Here the CDR3 reads CASSPAGTGSVEQYF. CDR3 sequence (DNA): TGCGCCAGCAGCCCCGCGGGGACAGGGTCCGTCGAGCAGTACTTC.

Many counts were recorded for this clonotype. The chain joins TRBV5-1 to TRBJ2-3, with 7 positions matching TRBD1. This CDR3 is 15 amino acids long. The germline V gene has CDR1 SGHRS and CDR2 YFSETQ. J lost 1 base, V lost 3 bases, and 5 bases had no gene match. CDR3 nucleotide sequence: TGCGCCAGCAGCTGGGCCGGGACAGGCACAGATACGCAGTATTTT. It is translated as CASSWAGTGTDTQYF.

The sample holds many counts of this clonotype. This chain links TRBV6-2 or TRBV6-3 with TRBJ2-1; no clear D gene. The germline V and J ends were trimmed by 3 bases and 0 bases, with 15 bases remaining between them. This CDR3 has 17 amino acids. Germline CDR1 is MNHEY and CDR2 is SVGEGT. Written as DNA, the CDR3 is TGTGCCAGCAGTTATGTCGCGTGGAGAAGCTCCTACAATGAGCAGTTCTTC. Its translation: CASSYVAWRSSYNEQFF.

The chain is built from TRBV6-1 and TRBJ2-3, with 9 bases that match TRBD2. V lost 8 bases and J lost 4; bases outside the gene matches: 7. This CDR3 comprises 14 residues. The germline CDR1 and CDR2 sequences are MNHNS and SASEGT. Written as DNA, the CDR3 is TGTGCCAGCCTCCTCAGCGGGGGGCCAGATACGCAGTATTTT. It yields the protein CASLLSGGPDTQYF.

This clonotype was found many times. The chain uses TRBV12-3 or TRBV12-4 and TRBJ2-3; D possibly corresponds to TRBD2 (6 bases). This CDR3 is built from 15 residues. V was pared by 5 bases and J by 1 base, with 13 bases between. CDR3 sequence: CASSPPRRGTDTQYF. CDR3 DNA sequence: TGTGCCAGCAGTCCCCCCCGGAGGGGCACAGATACGCAGTATTTT.

The V call is TRBV5-1, the J call TRBJ2-5, with D possibly TRBD2 on 5 matching bases. Germline CDR1 SGHRS, CDR2 YFSETQ. This CDR3 has 13 amino acids. With 5 bases removed from V and 5 bases from J, the gap between germline ends came to 13 bases. DNA for the CDR3: TGCGCCAGCAGTCCTGACTGGGAGGAGACCCAGTACTTC. Translated, it gives CASSPDWEETQYF.

The table lists this clonotype with many counts. V and J are TRBV6-2 or TRBV6-3 and TRBJ2-1, with TRBD1 matching 7 bases. The CDR3 sequence is 13 residues long. V shed 6 bases, J shed 7 bases, and the junction held 6 bases outside the gene matches. Germline V gene data show CDR1 as MNHEY and CDR2 as SVGEGT. The CDR3 spells CASSQDRKNEQFF. The CDR3 nucleotides read TGTGCCAGCAGCCAGGACAGGAAAAATGAGCAGTTCTTC.

Only a few counts were recorded for this clonotype. The V gene is TRBV12-3 or TRBV12-4, the J gene TRBJ1-1; TRBD1 is a possible D gene (5 bases). This CDR3 comprises 14 residues. Trimming removed 4 bases at V and 0 bases at J, with 9 bases between. DNA of the CDR3: TGTGCCAGCAGTTGGGGACGGCTGAACACTGAAGCTTTCTTT. Translation gives CASSWGRLNTEAFF.

This clonotype has ten or more counts. The chain employs TRBV7-6 and TRBJ2-5; 11 nucleotides align to TRBD2. The CDR3 covers 14 residues. The V gene's germline CDR1 is SGHVS and CDR2 FNYEAQ. V lost 4 bases to trimming and J lost 7 bases; unmatched junction nucleotides: 5. CDR3 region: CASSSTSGGLTQYF. The CDR3 nucleotides read TGTGCCAGCAGCTCCACTAGCGGGGGCCTGACCCAGTACTTC.

Many counts were recorded for this clonotype. The V and J genes are TRBV7-6 and TRBJ1-4; the D is unclear. The germline gives CDR1 SGHVS, CDR2 FNYEAQ. There are 15 residues in the CDR3. The V and J ends lost 5 bases and 7 bases respectively, with 17 bases between them. CDR3 DNA: TGTGCCAGCAGCCCCGCGGCCGGCGGAGGTGAAAAACTGTTTTTT. Translating it yields CASSPAAGGGEKLFF.

Many counts were recorded for this clonotype. The V and J genes are TRBV6-5 and TRBJ1-2; D might be TRBD1 (6 bases). The V end was cut by 5 bases, the J end by 6 bases, with 10 bases between. From germline, CDR1 is MNHEY and CDR2 SVGAGI. This CDR3 region has 12 residues. CDR3 in DNA: TGTGCCAGCAGTGATCAGGGGAATGGCTACACCTTC. It encodes CASSDQGNGYTF.